This T cell receptor (beta chain) was identified in a study of blood T cell repertoires in COVID-19. Study at large: There were acute and convalescent COVID-19 samples, and they came from the United States, Italy and Spain. PBMCs, B-cell-depleted T cells, or T cells provided the cDNA or gDNA that made up the material.

Authors' data handling: Amplification of reference gene primers was used by the study to estimate nucleated cell counts. Data came from immunoSEQ multiplex PCR; TCRdb stores just in-frame clones and leaves some out. Clone size and V and J calls were adopted from that table, with D and trimming inferred from the DNA. The sample lists over 70,000 clones; 70% to 90% were seen once. V lost 5 bases and J lost 0; bases outside the gene matches: 3. The germline CDR1 and CDR2 sequences are KGHSH and LQKENI. CDR3 length: 15 residues. Sequencing was carried out using peripheral blood. This TCR was recovered from a human donor in a cohort sampled during active COVID-19. This chain joins TRBV18 and TRBJ2-3; TRBD1 aligns across 9 bases. The CDR3 nucleotides read TGTGCCAGCTCAACGACAGGGGGGAGCACAGATACGCAGTATTTT. This translates into CASSTTGGSTDTQYF.